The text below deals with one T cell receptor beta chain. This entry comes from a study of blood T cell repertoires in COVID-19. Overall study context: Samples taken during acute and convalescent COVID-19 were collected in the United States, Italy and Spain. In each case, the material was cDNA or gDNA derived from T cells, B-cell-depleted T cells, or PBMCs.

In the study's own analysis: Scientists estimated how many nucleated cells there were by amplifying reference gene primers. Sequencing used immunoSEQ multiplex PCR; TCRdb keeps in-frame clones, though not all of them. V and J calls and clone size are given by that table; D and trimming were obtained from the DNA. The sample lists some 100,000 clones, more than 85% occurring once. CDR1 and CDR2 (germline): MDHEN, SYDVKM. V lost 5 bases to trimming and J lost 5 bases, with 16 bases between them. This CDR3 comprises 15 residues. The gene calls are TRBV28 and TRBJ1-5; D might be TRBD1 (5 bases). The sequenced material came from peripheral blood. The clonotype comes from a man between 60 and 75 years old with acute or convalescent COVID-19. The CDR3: CASSRPGLIYQPQHF. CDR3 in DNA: TGTGCCAGCAGTCGTCCGGGACTTATTTATCAGCCCCAGCATTTT.